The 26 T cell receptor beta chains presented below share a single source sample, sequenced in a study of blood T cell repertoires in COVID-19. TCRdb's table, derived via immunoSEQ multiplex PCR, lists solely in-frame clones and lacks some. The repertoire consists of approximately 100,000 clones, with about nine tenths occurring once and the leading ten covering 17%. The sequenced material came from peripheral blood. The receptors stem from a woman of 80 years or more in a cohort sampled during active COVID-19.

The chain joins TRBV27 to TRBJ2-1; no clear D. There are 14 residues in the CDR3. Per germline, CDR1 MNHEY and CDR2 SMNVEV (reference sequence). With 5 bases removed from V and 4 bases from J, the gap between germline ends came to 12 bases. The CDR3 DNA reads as TGTGCCAGCAGTCCGTTCGGTTCTTACAATGAGCAGTTCTTC. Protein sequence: CASSPFGSYNEQFF.

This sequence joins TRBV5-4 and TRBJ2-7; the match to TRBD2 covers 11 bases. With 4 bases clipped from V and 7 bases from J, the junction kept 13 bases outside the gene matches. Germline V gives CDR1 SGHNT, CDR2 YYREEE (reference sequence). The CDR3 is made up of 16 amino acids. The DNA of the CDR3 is TGTGCCAGCAGCAGAAGCGGGACTAGCGGATCTCTGGAGCAGTACTTC. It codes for CASSRSGTSGSLEQYF.

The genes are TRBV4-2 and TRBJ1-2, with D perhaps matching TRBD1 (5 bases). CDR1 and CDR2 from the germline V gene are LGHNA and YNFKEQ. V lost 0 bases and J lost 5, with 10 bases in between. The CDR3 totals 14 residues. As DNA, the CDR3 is TGTGCCAGCAGCCAAGAGGCCAGGGCTTATGGCTACACCTTC. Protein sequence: CASSQEARAYGYTF.

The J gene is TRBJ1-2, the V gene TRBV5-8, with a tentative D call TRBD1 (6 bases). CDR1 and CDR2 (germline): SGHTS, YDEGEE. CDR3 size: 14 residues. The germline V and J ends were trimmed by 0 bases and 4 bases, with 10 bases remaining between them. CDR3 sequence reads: CASSLEGGGYGYTF. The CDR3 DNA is TGTGCCAGCAGCTTGGAGGGAGGGGGCTATGGCTACACCTTC.

In DNA, the CDR3 is TGTGCCAGCAGTTTAGAACAGGGGAGCTCCTACGAGCAGTACTTC. The encoded protein is CASSLEQGSSYEQYF. V is TRBV28 and J is TRBJ2-7; 7 nucleotides match TRBD1. CDR1 and CDR2 from the germline V gene are MDHEN and SYDVKM. J lost 0 bases, V lost 2 bases, and 4 bases had no gene match. The CDR3 length is 15 residues.

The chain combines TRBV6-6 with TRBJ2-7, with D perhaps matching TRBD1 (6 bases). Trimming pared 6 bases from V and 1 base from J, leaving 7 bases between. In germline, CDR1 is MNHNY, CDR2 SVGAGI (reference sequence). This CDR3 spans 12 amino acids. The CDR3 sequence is CASRQGSYEQYF. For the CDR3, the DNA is TGTGCCAGCAGACAGGGTTCCTACGAGCAGTACTTC.

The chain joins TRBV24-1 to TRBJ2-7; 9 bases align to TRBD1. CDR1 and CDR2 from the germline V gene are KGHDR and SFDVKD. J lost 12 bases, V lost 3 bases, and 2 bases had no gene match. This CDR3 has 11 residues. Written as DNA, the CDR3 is TGTGCCACCAGTGATGGGACAGGGTGGTACTTC. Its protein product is CATSDGTGWYF.

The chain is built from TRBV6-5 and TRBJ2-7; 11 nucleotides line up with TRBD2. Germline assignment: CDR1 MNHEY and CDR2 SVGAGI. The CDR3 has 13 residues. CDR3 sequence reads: CGARLAGGGEQYF. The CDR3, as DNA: TGTGGAGCACGGCTAGCGGGGGGTGGGGAGCAGTACTTC.

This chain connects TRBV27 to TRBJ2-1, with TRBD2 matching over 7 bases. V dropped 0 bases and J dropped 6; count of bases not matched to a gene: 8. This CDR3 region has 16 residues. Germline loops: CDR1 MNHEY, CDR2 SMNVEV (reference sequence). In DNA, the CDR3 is TGTGCCAGCAGTTTATCGTTGGCGGGAGATCGCAATGAGCAGTTCTTC. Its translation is CASSLSLAGDRNEQFF.

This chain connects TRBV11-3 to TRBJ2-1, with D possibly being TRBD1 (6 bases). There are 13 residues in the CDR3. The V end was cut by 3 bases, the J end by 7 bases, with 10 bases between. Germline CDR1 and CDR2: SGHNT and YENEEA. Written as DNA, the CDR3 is TGTGCCAGCAGCTTTCAGGGGTCAAATGAGCAGTTCTTC. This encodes CASSFQGSNEQFF.

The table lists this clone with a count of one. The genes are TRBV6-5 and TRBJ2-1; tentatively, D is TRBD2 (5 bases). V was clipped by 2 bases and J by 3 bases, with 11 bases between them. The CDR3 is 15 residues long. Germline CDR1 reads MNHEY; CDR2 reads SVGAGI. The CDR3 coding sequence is TGTGCCAGCAGTTACCGCGGGTTCATCTACAATGAGCAGTTCTTC. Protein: CASSYRGFIYNEQFF.

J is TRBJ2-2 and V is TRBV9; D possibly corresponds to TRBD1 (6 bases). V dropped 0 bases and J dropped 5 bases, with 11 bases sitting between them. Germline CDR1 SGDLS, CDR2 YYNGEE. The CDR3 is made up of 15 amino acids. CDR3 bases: TGTGCCAGCAGCGTAGGGGGGCGCATGACCGGGGAGCTGTTTTTT. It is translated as CASSVGGRMTGELFF. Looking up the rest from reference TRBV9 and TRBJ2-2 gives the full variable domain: DSGVTQTPKHLITATGQRVTLRCSPRSGDLSVYWYQQSLDQGLQFLIQYYNGEERAKGNILERFSAQQFPDLHSELNLSSLELGDSALYFCASSVGGRMTGELFFGEGSRLTVL.

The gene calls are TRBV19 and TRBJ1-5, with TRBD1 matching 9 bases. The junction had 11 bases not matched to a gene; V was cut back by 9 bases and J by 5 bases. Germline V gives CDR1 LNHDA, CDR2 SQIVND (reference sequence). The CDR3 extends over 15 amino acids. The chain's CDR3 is CASTDRGSLYQPQHF. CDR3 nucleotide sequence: TGTGCCAGCACGGACAGGGGAAGTTTGTATCAGCCCCAGCATTTT.

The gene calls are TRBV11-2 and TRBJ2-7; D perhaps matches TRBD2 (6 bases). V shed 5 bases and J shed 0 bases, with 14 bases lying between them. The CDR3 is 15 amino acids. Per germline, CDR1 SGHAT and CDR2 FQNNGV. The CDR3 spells CASSNIGGDSYEQYF. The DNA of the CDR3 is TGTGCCAGCAGCAATATCGGCGGGGACTCCTACGAGCAGTACTTC. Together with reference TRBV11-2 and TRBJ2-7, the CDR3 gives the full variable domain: EAGVAQSPRYKIIEKRQSVAFWCNPISGHATLYWYQQILGQGPKLLIQFQNNGVVDDSQLPKDRFSAERLKGVDSTLKIQPAKLEDSAVYLCASSNIGGDSYEQYFGPGTRLTVT.

The CDR3 protein is CASSTGPTDGYTF. The CDR3 bases are TGTGCCAGCAGTACAGGGCCGACTGATGGCTACACCTTC. The chain combines TRBV28 with TRBJ1-2; a possible D gene is TRBD1 (6 bases). The germline V gene encodes CDR1 MDHEN and CDR2 SYDVKM. CDR3 size: 13 residues. The V gene lost 5 bases and the J gene lost 6 bases, with 13 bases spanning the gap.

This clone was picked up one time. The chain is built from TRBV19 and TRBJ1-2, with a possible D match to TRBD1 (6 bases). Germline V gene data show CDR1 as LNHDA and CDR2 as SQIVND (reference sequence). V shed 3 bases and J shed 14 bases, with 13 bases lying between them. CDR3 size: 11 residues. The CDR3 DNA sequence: TGTGCCAGTAGTATTGGACAGTTTAATACCTTC. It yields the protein CASSIGQFNTF.

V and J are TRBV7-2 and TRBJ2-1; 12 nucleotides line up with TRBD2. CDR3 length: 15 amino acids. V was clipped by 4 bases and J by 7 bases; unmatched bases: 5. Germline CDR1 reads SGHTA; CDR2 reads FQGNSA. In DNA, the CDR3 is TGTGCCAGCAGCTCTAGCGGGGGGGCTTGGAATGAGCAGTTCTTC. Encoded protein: CASSSSGGAWNEQFF.

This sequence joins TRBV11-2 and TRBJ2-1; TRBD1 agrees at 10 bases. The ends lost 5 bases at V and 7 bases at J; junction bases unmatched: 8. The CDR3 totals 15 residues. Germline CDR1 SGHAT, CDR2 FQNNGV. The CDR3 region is CASSPDRGPWNEQFF. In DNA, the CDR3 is TGTGCCAGCAGCCCCGACAGGGGGCCTTGGAATGAGCAGTTCTTC. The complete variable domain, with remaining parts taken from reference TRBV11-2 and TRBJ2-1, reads EAGVAQSPRYKIIEKRQSVAFWCNPISGHATLYWYQQILGQGPKLLIQFQNNGVVDDSQLPKDRFSAERLKGVDSTLKIQPAKLEDSAVYLCASSPDRGPWNEQFFGPGTRLTVL.

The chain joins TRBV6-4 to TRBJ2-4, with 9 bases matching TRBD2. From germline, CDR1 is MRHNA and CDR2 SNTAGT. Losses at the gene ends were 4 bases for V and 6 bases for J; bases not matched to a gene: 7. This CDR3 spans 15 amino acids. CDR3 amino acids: CASSVGSGGPNIQYF. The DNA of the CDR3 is TGTGCCAGCAGTGTTGGTAGCGGGGGACCAAACATTCAGTACTTC.

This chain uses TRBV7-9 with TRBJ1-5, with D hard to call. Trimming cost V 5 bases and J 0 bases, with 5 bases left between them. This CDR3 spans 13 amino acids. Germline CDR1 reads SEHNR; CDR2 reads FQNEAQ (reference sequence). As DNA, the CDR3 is TGTGCCAGCAGCCCTAGTAGCAATCAGCCCCAGCATTTT. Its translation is CASSPSSNQPQHF.

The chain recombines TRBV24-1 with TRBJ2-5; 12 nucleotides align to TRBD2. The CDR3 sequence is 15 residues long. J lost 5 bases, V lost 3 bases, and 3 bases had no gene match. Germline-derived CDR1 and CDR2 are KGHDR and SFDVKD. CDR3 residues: CATSDATSGSETQYF. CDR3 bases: TGTGCCACCAGTGATGCGACTAGCGGGAGTGAGACCCAGTACTTC.

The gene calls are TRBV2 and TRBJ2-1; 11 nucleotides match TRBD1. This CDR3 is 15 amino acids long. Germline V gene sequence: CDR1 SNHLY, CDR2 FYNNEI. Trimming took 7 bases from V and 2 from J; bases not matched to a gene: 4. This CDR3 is CASTLDRGPYNEQFF. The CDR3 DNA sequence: TGTGCCAGCACCTTGGACAGGGGGCCCTACAATGAGCAGTTCTTC.

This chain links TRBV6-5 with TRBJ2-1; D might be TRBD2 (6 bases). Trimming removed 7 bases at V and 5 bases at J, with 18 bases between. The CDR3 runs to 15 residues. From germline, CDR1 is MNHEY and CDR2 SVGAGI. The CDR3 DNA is TGTGCCAGCACCAGTAGCGGTTCCTTCAACAATGAGCAGTTCTTC. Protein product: CASTSSGSFNNEQFF.

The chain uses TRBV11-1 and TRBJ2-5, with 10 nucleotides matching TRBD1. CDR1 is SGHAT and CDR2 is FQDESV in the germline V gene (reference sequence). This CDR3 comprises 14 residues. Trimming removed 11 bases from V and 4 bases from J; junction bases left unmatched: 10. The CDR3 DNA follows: TGTGCCGACTACACAGGGGACAGGGGAGAGACCCAGTACTTC. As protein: CADYTGDRGETQYF.

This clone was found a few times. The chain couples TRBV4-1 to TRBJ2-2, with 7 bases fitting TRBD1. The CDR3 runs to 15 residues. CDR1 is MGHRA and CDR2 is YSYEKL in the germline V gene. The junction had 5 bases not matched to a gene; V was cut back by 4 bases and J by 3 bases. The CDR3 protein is CASSRGTVDTGELFF. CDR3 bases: TGCGCCAGCAGCCGGGGGACAGTTGACACCGGGGAGCTGTTTTTT.

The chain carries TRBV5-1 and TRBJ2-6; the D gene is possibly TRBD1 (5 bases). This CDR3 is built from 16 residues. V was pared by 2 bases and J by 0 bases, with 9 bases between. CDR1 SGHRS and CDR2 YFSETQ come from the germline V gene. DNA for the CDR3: TGCGCCAGCAGCTTACTGACAGACTCTGGGGCCAACGTCCTGACTTTC. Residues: CASSLLTDSGANVLTF.